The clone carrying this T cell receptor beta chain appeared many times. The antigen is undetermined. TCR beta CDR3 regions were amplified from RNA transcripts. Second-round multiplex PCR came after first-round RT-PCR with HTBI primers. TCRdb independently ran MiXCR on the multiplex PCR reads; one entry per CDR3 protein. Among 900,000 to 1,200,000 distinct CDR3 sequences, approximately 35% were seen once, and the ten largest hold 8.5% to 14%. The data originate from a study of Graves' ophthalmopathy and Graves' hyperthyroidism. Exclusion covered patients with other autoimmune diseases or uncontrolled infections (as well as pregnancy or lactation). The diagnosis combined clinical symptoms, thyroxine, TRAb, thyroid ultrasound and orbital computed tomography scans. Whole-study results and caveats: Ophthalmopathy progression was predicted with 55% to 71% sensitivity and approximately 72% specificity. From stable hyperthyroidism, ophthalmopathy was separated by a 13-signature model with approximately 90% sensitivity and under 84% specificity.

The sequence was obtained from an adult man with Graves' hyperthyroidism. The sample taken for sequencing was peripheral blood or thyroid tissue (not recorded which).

CDR3 sequence (DNA): TGTGCCAGCTTACTAGCGAGCACCGGGGAGCTGTTTTTT. Its translation is CASLLASTGELFF. V and J are TRBV12-3 or TRBV12-4 and TRBJ2-2, with 7 bases that match TRBD2. The J segment lost 4 bases and the V segment lost 8 bases, leaving 4 bases of the junction unmatched. The CDR3 runs to 13 residues.